Listed here are 4 T cell receptor beta chains from one sample, sequenced in a study of naive and memory T cell subsets. The beta constant-region primer was an equimolar mix of two oligonucleotides covering TRBC1 and TRBC2. The ligated cDNA underwent four PCR rounds using SP2 and nested alpha and beta constant-region primers. MiXCR, run by TCRdb on the UMI-ligation and nested PCR reads, gives a single entry per CDR3 protein. The repertoire consists of under 25,000 distinct CDR3 sequences, with 7% to 10% occurring once and the leading ten covering about 20%. Sequenced input: central memory CD8+ T cells from blood. The receptors stem from a human donor in good health.

The sample holds many counts of this clonotype. The chain joins TRBV2 to TRBJ2-2; TRBD2 is a possible D gene (6 bases). CDR1 and CDR2 (germline): SNHLY, FYNNEI. V dropped 9 bases and J dropped 1 base, with 9 bases sitting between them. The CDR3 sequence is 13 residues long. CDR3 sequence reads: CARAGQNTGELFF. DNA of the CDR3: TGTGCCAGGGCGGGGCAGAACACCGGGGAGCTGTTTTTT.

This clonotype showed up just a few times. The chain combines TRBV7-9 with TRBJ2-2; the D call may be TRBD1 or TRBD2 (5 bases each). Trimming cost V 3 bases and J 4 bases, with 18 bases left between them. CDR1 is SEHNR, CDR2 FQNEAQ, per germline (reference sequence). The CDR3 sequence is 17 residues long. The CDR3 DNA sequence: TGTGCCAGCAGCTTCGGACTGGCCTTAGGGGTCACCGGGGAGCTGTTTTTT. Translating it yields CASSFGLALGVTGELFF. The whole variable domain, remainder taken from reference TRBV7-9 and TRBJ2-2, is DTGVSQNPRHKITKRGQNVTFRCDPISEHNRLYWYRQTLGQGPEFLTYFQNEAQLEKSRLLSDRFSAERPKGSFSTLEIQRTEQGDSAMYLCASSFGLALGVTGELFFGEGSRLTVL.

This clonotype has a count of ten or more. The chain couples TRBV6-4 to TRBJ2-3, with D unclear. Germline lookup yields CDR1 MRHNA and CDR2 SNTAGT. The CDR3 runs 15 residues. V lost 3 bases and J 4 bases, leaving 14 bases between the germline ends. The CDR3 is CASSDNIGGADTQYF. The CDR3 bases are TGTGCCAGCAGTGATAATATCGGTGGGGCAGATACGCAGTATTTT.

This clonotype was seen more than once but under ten times. CDR3 DNA sequence: TGTGCCAGCAGCTCTTGGCCGCGAAGGGACGGAGGGATGTATGGCTACACCTTC. Amino acid sequence: CASSSWPRRDGGMYGYTF. The rearrangement links TRBV28 to TRBJ1-2, with a possible D match to TRBD1 (5 bases). The CDR3 covers 18 residues. Germline lookup yields CDR1 MDHEN and CDR2 SYDVKM. The V end was cut by 6 bases, the J end by 5 bases, with 28 bases between.